The rows below give T cell receptor beta chains drawn from one sample of a study of cytomegalovirus exposure and HLA in healthy donors. The data were produced by immunoSEQ multiplex PCR, yet TCRdb's version contains in-frame clones alone and is incomplete. Among 100,000 to 150,000 clones, roughly 71% were seen once, and the ten largest hold about 1.4%. The source material was PBMCs. The receptors were gathered from a woman between 40 and 50 years old in good health and CMV-seronegative. Each CDR3 is given with its conserved first and last residue. Each record gives: V gene, CDR3 length, CDR3 protein.

>TRBV29-1|15
CSVGVVAGIYNEQFF
>TRBV4-1|13
CASSDRGGSTIYF
>TRBV2|13
CASTQGWSTEAFF
>TRBV7-9|18
CASSFGTGGGKSADTQYF
>TRBV28|14
CASSRVNSNQPQHF
>TRBV7-3|17
CASSSTGLATDTGELFF
>TRBV25-1|13
CASSDRALYGYTF
>TRBV2|16
CASSGLAGGLLNEQFF
>TRBV14|15
CASSSRGGTNSPLHF
>TRBV5-6|18
CASSFWASGVRASDTQYF
>TRBV10-3|16
CAIRGGSGTESYEQYF
>TRBV19|15
CASSPLTGEGQPQHF
>TRBV27|14
CASSPRQLGGEQYF